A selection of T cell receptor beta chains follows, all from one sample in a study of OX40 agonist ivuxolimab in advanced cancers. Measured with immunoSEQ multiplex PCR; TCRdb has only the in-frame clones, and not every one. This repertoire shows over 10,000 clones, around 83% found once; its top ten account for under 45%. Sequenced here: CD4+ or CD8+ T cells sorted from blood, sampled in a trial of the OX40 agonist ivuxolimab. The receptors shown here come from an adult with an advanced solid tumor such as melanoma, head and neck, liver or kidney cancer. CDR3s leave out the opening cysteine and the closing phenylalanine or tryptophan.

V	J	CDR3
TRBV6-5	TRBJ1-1	ASSYSGTGLF
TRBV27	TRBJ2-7	ASSPTGYYSYEQY
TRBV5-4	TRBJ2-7	ASSLDDGGSSYEQY
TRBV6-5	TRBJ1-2	ASRAGTEYGYT
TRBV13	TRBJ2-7	ASSSADVYEQY
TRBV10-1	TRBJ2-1	ASSESRSGRAYNEQF
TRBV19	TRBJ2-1	ASRQGGSSYNEQF
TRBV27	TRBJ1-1	ASTLVGGATEAF
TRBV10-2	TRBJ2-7	ASKGAGDLYEQY
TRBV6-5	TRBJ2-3	ATSWDQGTDTQY
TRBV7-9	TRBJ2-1	ASSLPIGEQF
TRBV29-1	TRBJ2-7	SVERDRSEQY
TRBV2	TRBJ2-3	ASSEGLAGY
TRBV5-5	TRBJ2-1	ASSLVRTLNYNEQF
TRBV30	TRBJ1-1	ASSPPRATEAF
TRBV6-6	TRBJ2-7	ASSTVGTHEQY
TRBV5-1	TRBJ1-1	ASRTQVYLGGYTEAF
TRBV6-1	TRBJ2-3	ASRSPSTDTQY
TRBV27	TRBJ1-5	ASTSRGANQPQH
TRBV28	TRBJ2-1	ASSSWDREWNEQF
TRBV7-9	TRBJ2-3	ASRALAGGQGDTQY
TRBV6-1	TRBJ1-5	ASSEVSGQGNQPQH
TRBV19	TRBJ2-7	ASSSALGEGYEQY
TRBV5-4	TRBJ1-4	ASSLTGHATNEKLF
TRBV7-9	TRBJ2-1	ASSIDRSSYNEQF